This T cell receptor (beta chain) was sequenced during a study of PD-1 blockade in classical Hodgkin lymphoma. Patients all relapsed after autologous stem cell transplantation, and there was variation in brentuximab vedotin exposure. J was trimmed by 0 bases and V by 4 bases; bases with no gene match: 2. The CDR3 is 14 amino acids. Germline V CDR1 and CDR2: MGHRA, YSYEKL. The table came from immunoSEQ multiplex PCR; TCRdb's copy has only in-frame clones and leaves some out. Among 15,000 or so clones listed, approximately 83% were seen once. This receptor was obtained from a human donor with classical Hodgkin lymphoma. This chain uses TRBV4-1 with TRBJ2-5, with TRBD1 matching 7 bases. Material: peripheral blood mononuclear cells (PBMCs), obtained at baseline. CDR3 coding DNA: TGCGCCAGCAGCCCGGGACAGTACCAAGAGACCCAGTACTTC. Protein product: CASSPGQYQETQYF.